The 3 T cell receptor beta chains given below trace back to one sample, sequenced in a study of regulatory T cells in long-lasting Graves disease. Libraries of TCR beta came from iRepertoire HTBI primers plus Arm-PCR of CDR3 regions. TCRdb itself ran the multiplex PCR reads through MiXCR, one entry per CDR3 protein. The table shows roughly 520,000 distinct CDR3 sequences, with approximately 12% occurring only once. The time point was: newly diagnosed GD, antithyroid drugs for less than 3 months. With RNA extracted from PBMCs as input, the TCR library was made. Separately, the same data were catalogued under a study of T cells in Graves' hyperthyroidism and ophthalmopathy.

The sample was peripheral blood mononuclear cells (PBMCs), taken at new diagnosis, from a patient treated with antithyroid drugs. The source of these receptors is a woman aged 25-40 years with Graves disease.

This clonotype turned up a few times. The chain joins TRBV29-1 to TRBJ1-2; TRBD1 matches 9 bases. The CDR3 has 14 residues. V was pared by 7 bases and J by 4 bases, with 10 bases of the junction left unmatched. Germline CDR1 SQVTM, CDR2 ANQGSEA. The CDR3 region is CSGQGGTSSYGYTF. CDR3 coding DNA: TGCAGCGGACAGGGGGGAACTTCTTCCTATGGCTACACCTTC.

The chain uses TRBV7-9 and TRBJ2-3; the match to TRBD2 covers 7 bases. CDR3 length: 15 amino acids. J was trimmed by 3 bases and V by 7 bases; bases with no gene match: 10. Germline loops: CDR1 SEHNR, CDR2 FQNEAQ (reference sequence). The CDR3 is CASTPGGVSTDTQYF. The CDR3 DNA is TGTGCCAGCACCCCTGGGGGGGTTTCAACAGATACGCAGTATTTT.

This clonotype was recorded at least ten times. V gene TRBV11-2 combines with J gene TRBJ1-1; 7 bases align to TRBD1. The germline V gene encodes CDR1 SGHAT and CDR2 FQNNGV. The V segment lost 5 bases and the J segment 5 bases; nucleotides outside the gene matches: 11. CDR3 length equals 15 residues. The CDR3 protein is CASSRNQGGKTEAFF. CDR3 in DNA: TGTGCCAGCAGCCGTAACCAGGGGGGTAAAACTGAAGCTTTCTTT.